This T cell receptor (beta chain) derives from a study of cytomegalovirus exposure and HLA in healthy donors. V shed 4 bases and J shed 1 base, with 7 bases lying between them. Per germline, CDR1 LNHDA and CDR2 SQIVND (reference sequence). The CDR3 covers 13 residues. The PCR used 60 Vbeta and 13 Jbeta primers. Data came from immunoSEQ multiplex PCR; TCRdb stores just in-frame clones and leaves some out. Of fewer than 60,000 clones detected, 70% to 85% appear once; the ten largest clones hold about 3.3%. The sequence was collected from a woman between 40 and 50 years old in good health and CMV-seropositive. Sample: PBMCs. This chain uses TRBV19 with TRBJ1-1, with D hard to call. The CDR3 protein is CASSSAKNTEAFF. CDR3 in DNA: TGTGCCAGTAGTAGCGCGAAGAACACTGAAGCTTTCTTT. Complete variable domain (other parts from reference TRBV19 and TRBJ1-1): DGGITQSPKYLFRKEGQNVTLSCEQNLNHDAMYWYRQDPGQGLRLIYYSQIVNDFQKGDIAEGYSVSREKKESFPLTVTSAQKNPTAFYLCASSSAKNTEAFFGQGTRLTVV.